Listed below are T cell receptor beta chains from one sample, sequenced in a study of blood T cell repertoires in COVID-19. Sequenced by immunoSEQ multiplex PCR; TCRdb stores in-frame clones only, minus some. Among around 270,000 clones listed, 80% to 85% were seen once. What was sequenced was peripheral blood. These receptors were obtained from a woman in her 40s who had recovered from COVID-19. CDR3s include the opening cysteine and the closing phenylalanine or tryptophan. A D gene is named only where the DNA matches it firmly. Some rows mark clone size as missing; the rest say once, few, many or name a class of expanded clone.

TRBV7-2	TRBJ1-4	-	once	CASSLEFRGKLFF	TGTGCCAGCAGCTTAGAGTTTCGAGGAAAACTGTTTTTT
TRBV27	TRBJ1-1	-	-	CASSGRDTGNTEAFF	TGTGCCAGCAGTGGCCGGGACACCGGGAACACTGAAGCTTTCTTT
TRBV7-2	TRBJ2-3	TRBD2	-	CASSGGRGTDTQYF	TGTGCCTCAAGCGGGGGCCGGGGCACAGATACGCAGTATTTT
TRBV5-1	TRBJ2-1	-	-	CASSLGVLRGGNEQFF	TGCGCCAGCAGCTTGGGAGTGCTTAGGGGCGGCAATGAGCAGTTCTTC
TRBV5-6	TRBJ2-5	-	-	CASSRTPNQETQYF	TGTGCCAGCAGCCGGACACCGAACCAAGAGACCCAGTACTTC
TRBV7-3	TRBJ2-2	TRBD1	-	CASSPDRTGQGRFGELFF	TGTGCCAGCAGCCCGGATAGGACGGGACAGGGACGGTTCGGGGAGCTGTTTTTT
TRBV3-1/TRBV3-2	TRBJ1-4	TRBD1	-	CASSPGDRENEKLFF	TGTGCCAGCAGCCCTGGGGACAGGGAGAATGAAAAACTGTTTTTT
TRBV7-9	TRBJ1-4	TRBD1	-	CASSARQGAANEKLFF	TGTGCCAGCAGCGCTAGACAGGGGGCGGCTAATGAAAAACTGTTTTTT
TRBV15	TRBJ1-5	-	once	CATSRDLGDNQPQHF	TGTGCCACCAGCAGAGATTTAGGGGACAATCAGCCCCAGCATTTT
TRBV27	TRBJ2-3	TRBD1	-	CASSLGTAIDTQYF	TGTGCCAGCAGTTTAGGGACAGCAATTGATACGCAGTATTTT
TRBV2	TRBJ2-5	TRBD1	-	CASSLLGQNQETQYF	TGTGCCAGCAGCCTCCTGGGACAGAACCAAGAGACCCAGTACTTC
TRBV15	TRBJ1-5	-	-	CATSRDGVGVQPQHF	TGTGCCACCAGCAGAGATGGAGTCGGGGTTCAGCCCCAGCATTTT
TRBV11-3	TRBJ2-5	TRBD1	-	CASSYRDRGIQETQYF	TGTGCCAGCAGCTACAGGGACAGGGGGATCCAAGAGACCCAGTACTTC
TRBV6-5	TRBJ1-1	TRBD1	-	CASSMIRQGGTEAFF	TGTGCCAGCAGTATGATCAGACAGGGGGGGACTGAAGCTTTCTTT
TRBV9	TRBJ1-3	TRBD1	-	CASSETGDSGNTIYF	TGTGCCAGCAGCGAGACAGGGGACTCTGGAAACACCATATATTTT
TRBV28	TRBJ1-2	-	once	CASSLKGRYGYTF	TGTGCCAGCAGTTTAAAGGGGAGGTATGGCTACACCTTC
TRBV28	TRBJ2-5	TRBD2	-	CASSLYRTSGQETQYF	TGTGCCAGCAGTTTGTACCGGACTAGCGGGCAAGAGACCCAGTACTTC
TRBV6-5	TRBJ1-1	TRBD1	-	CASSYSPNRGTEAFF	TGTGCCAGCAGTTACTCCCCCAACAGGGGCACTGAAGCTTTCTTT
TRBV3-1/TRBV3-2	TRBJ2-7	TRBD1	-	CASSQGQGNSYEQYF	TGTGCCAGCAGCCAAGGACAGGGAAACTCCTACGAGCAGTACTTC
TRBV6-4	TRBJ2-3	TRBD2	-	CASSASGGADTQYF	TGTGCCAGCAGTGCTAGCGGGGGGGCAGATACGCAGTATTTT
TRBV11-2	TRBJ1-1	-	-	CASSKWGGLGTEAFF	TGTGCCAGCTCTAAGTGGGGGGGCCTGGGCACTGAAGCTTTCTTT
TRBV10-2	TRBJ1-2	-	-	CASSESMEGGYGYTF	TGCGCCAGCAGTGAGTCGATGGAGGGCGGCTATGGCTACACCTTC
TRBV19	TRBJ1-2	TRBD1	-	CASSLRTGSTQGYTF	TGTGCCAGTAGTTTACGGACAGGATCGACCCAGGGCTACACCTTC